This TCR beta chain is drawn from a study of vaccination and CD4 T cells after COVID-19 (dated by TCRdb to 2022 to 2024). Some background on the complete study: The convalescent cohort comprised six males and four females, including two Hispanic individuals, seven Caucasians, two Asians and one multiracial person. Participants got two doses of the Pfizer-BioNTech BNT162b2 vaccine (n=8) or two doses of the Moderna mRNA-1273 vaccine (n=2). Culture stimuli were overlapping spike peptide pools from SARS-CoV-2 and from the common cold coronaviruses HCoV-NL63, HCoV-OC43 and HCoV-229E. Post-COVID blood samples were collected from convalescent patients a median of around 100 days after diagnosis, with a range of about 35 to 170 days. In ten to eleven COVID-19 convalescent patients and several infection-naive healthy vaccine recipients, the spike-specific CD4+ TCR repertoire before mRNA vaccination was compared with the repertoire after mRNA vaccination. Control cultures used a CEFX viral epitope pool as positive control, an HIV-1 Nef peptide pool as negative control, or no peptide. The time from the second vaccine dose to post-vaccine blood sampling had a median of 72 days and ranged from roughly 13 to 241 days. What the study reported, not specific to this receptor: Although the median number of SARS-CoV-2-reactive clonotypes went up from fewer than 25 after infection to 30 to 45 after vaccination, the increase was not significant. The study included relatively few convalescent patients and did not analyze early timepoints after natural infection. In convalescent patients, a median roughly 83% of post-vaccine SARS-CoV-2-reactive clones were detected only after vaccination, and vaccine-specific priming was suggested by this finding. In convalescent patients, nearly all vaccine-specific clones (304 of 307) were found to be mono-reactive for SARS-CoV-2 spike rather than cross-reactive with common cold coronaviruses.

The label giving this sample's treatment or condition can be read as: roughly ten-day PBMC culture with coronavirus spike peptide pools or control peptides (ViraFEST assay). The study used the ViraFEST assay, which expanded antigen-specific T cells with peptide pools and then identified expanded clonotypes by TCR sequencing. Healthy vaccine recipients had no prior SARS-CoV-2 infection, confirmed by negative nucleocapsid antibody tests before and after vaccination. Each well held 2.2 million or so PBMCs cultured with approximately 9.2 ug/ml peptide pools in IMDM containing around 5% human AB serum and roughly 9.3 IU/ml IL-2. On days 3 and 7, half of the culture medium was replaced with fresh IL-2-containing medium. After around 11 days of culture, CD4+ T cells were isolated by negative selection with the EasySep CD4+ T cell isolation kit. PBMCs were separated from whole blood using Ficoll-Paque Plus gradient centrifugation and then either used fresh or cryopreserved at -140C. In general, triplicate wells were set up for every culture condition.

The library was generated by PCR. DNA from cultured CD4+ T cells was subjected to TCR sequencing with the Oncomine TCR Beta short-read assay at the Johns Hopkins FTIC core. The QIAamp micro DNA kit was used to extract genomic DNA from the cultured CD4+ T cells. The Oncomine TCR Beta libraries from cultured CD4+ T cells were pooled using unique dual indexes and then sequenced on an Illumina iSeq 100. Per the authors' processing: Non-productive sequences were filtered out, and CDR3s that did not start with C, did not end with F or W, or were shorter than 7 amino acids were discarded. Antigen-specific clonotypes were identified using the MANAFEST web application through comparison of peptide-stimulated wells with reference and other culture wells. For a clone to be called positive, the clone needed an FDR below 0.05, an odds ratio above 5, and a productive frequency above 0.1% in at least two of three replicate wells. A clonotype was classed as cross-reactive if the clonotype showed significant expansion both in SARS-CoV-2 spike wells and in at least one common cold coronavirus spike condition. CDR3 homology was assessed with Levenshtein distances (stringdist) and unrooted phylogenetic trees (ape) in R version 3.6.1. TCRdb reprocessing: public reads trimmed at Q25 with fastp, clones called with MiXCR, in-frame beta chains kept. Here each entry gathers all rows of one CDR3 protein and keeps the most common genes and DNA. These V and J calls rely on TCRdb rather than the paper's analysis. Here the sample has 15,000 to 20,000 distinct CDR3 sequences; about 40% occur a single time. Roughly 24% of the sample is held by the ten biggest clonotypes.

CDR1 and CDR2 were assigned from the germline V gene (reference sequence) as LNHNV and YYDKDF. The CDR3 measures 16 amino acids from cysteine to phenylalanine. Only the CDR3 region is kept as DNA, spanning 48 bases read in frame from base 1. V sheds 0 bases and J sheds 0 bases, leaving 9 bases between their ends. This clonotype is regarded as medium-sized (0.01 to 0.1%). The specificity of this receptor is unknown. Base qualities are not at hand, and no much larger clone is one base apart. The clonotype originates from a human donor who received a COVID-19 vaccine. The chain uses TRBV15 and TRBJ1-5; confidence is insufficient to name the D gene. The material was CD4+ T cells from blood, cultured in vitro, obtained before SARS-CoV-2 vaccination. The CDR3 region reads CATSRDKEYSNQPQHF. The nucleotide sequence is given as TGTGCCACCAGCAGAGATAAGGAGTATAGCAATCAGCCCCAGCATTTT.